This T cell receptor (beta chain) stems from a study of technical replicates of blood from a few donors. Profiled with immunoSEQ multiplex PCR; TCRdb holds only in-frame clones, not every one. The table lists under 85,000 clones, 93% of them singletons. This TCR came from a human donor in good health. The material sequenced was T cells isolated from PBMCs.

The CDR3 DNA reads TGCGCCAGCAGCTCTCAGGGGGCGCGAGAGCAGTACTTC. This sequence encodes CASSSQGAREQYF. The rearrangement joins TRBV4-1 to TRBJ2-7; 8 bases agree with TRBD1. This CDR3 is built from 13 residues. V shed 5 bases, J shed 7 bases, and the junction held 7 bases outside the gene matches. Germline CDR1 is MGHRA and CDR2 is YSYEKL.